This T cell receptor (beta chain) was recorded in a study of cytomegalovirus exposure and HLA in healthy donors (dated by TCRdb to about 2017). About the full investigation: According to an earlier analysis of 587 of the donors, about 179 million T cells yielded 90 million to 130 million unique TCR beta sequences and about 300 Gb of sequence data. About 280 gigabases of sequencing data and 91 million or so unique TCR sequences made up an early release that covered several hundred HLA-typed donors. Of the roughly 390 genotyped donors, approximately 83% fell in the genetic ancestry cluster associated with self-reported Caucasian donors. The study aimed to test whether signatures of past pathogen exposure could be identified by cataloging public T cell receptors. The study profiled the T cell repertoires of hundreds of subjects by immunosequencing and related them to cytomegalovirus serostatus. Besides the first cohort of roughly 660 subjects, a separate validation cohort made up of some 110 different subjects was used. To predict cytomegalovirus infection status, the study brought together high-throughput TCR immunosequencing, statistical association of individual TCRs with disease status, and machine learning. In a later analysis, previously published TCR beta repertoires from 666 donors were re-analyzed and high-resolution HLA genotyping was added so that TCR occurrence patterns could be studied. Rather than drawing on any new phenotypic data, the later analysis identified candidate immune exposures from TCR beta sequences and the way those sequences occurred across donors. To decide whether each TCR beta V gene segment behaved as functional or pseudogenic, an earlier analysis of several hundred of the donors relied on high-throughput TCR beta sequencing. Alongside the repertoire data, information on donor age, sex, ethnicity and CMV serostatus was compiled. Genome-wide SNP genotypes for about three fifths of the 666 donors were used in a later genetic analysis, which treated that subset as a discovery cohort. All discovery cohort repertoires had been generated on a single sequencing platform. Class I and class II HLA loci were covered by the typing at four-digit resolution. The number of typed donors differed by locus: about 629-640 for A, B, C, DRB1 and DQB1; approximately 520 for DQA1; approximately 610 for DPA1; and 400 to 480 for DPB1. Because of strong linkage in the cohort, roughly five DR-DQ haplotypes were treated as single units for association and clustering. Among about 400 genotyped donors of the cohort, an average of roughly 230,000 unique TCR beta nucleotide sequences was sequenced per donor, of which 15% to 20% were non-productive. Results the study describes overall, beyond this receptor: Because counts were too low, seventeen rarely observed V segments, including chromosome 9 orphons, were excluded from the earlier analysis of about 500 of the donors. Specific HLA alleles were associated with 18,000 or so TCR beta sequences at a false discovery rate of 0.05 in a later analysis. Three of the identified cytomegalovirus-associated TCR beta chains were confirmed in vitro to be specific for cytomegalovirus antigens. In a later analysis, the rate of TCR association differed among HLA loci, with DRB1 alleles having the most associated TCRs and HLA-C alleles having the fewest. A further reported finding was that TCR beta sequences accurately predicted the HLA-A and HLA-B alleles for most subjects in the first cohort. Linkage disequilibrium might explain the correlated functional status among segregating V segments, but an unknown experimental factor could not be ruled out. Several of the top co-occurrence clusters appeared to be linked to parvovirus B19, influenza, CMV and Epstein-Barr virus, according to a later analysis. Cytomegalovirus status was reported to be diagnosed by the classifier with high specificity and sensitivity in both the original and validation cohorts. A later analysis found that HLA-associated TCR beta chains were more clonally expanded and had lower generation probabilities than equally common non-associated chains. Roughly uniform sequencing depth across donors was assumed in presence/absence analyses, although this assumption may not hold. Because the 87-base-pair reads could not distinguish some IMGT-functional V segments, including TRBV6-2 and TRBV6-3, those segments were excluded. An earlier analysis of around 600 of the donors showed that most TCR beta V segments appeared in productive rearrangements either about 87% or about 30% of the time, which broadly matched IMGT annotations. The authors suggested that the approach could potentially be extended to other disease states and immunological phenotypes. This cohort had only TCR beta chains sequenced, and the lack of alpha or paired-chain data limited which features could be detected. The sequencing pipeline was judged likely to have produced a cluster of highly shared sequence variants as a technical artifact. According to a later analysis, most CMV-associated TCR beta chains appeared to be HLA-restricted, and the HLA associations seemed to be driven largely by CMV exposure. In the study, around 150 TCR beta chains were listed as associated with cytomegalovirus. CMV serostatus was the only immune exposure information available for the cohort. While some public TCRs were present in many individuals, most TCR sequences turned up only very rarely across donors. A later genetic analysis reported fewer N-insertions in productive TCRs among donors in an Asian-associated ancestry cluster than the 666-donor mean. Because some donors lacked HLA typing at each locus, the association tests relied only on the typed subset. In a later genetic analysis, a missense DCLRE1C variant was associated with V-gene and J-gene trimming of TCR beta chains, and the association was replicated in an independent cohort. When HLA alleles, especially DR and DQ, strongly co-occurred, TCR associations were difficult to assign to individual alleles.

The receptor library was made with the immunoSEQ multiplex PCR assay. For the multiplex PCR, a mixture combining 60 forward primers for TCR Vbeta segments and 13 reverse primers for TCR Jbeta segments was used. A multiplex PCR assay on genomic DNA amplified the CDR3 region of rearranged TCR beta genes. The amplified TCR beta libraries were sequenced on the Illumina HiSeq System as 87-base-pair reads. Turning to the authors' computational methods: Across the 670 or so repertoires, a later analysis counted about 81 million unique TCR beta chains, roughly 11 million of which were shared by at least two donors. Raw reads were error-corrected and collapsed into unique sequences with a nearest-neighbor algorithm that merged closely related sequences to remove PCR and sequencing errors. CDR3 sequences were aligned to IMGT reference sequences to assign V, D and J gene segments. Each retained sequence needed at least a six-nucleotide match to both a V gene segment and a J gene segment. A rearrangement counted as productive if the CDR3 had no stop codons and remained in frame with V and J, and every other rearrangement counted as non-productive. Following IMGT convention, CDR3 was defined as the stretch from the second conserved V-encoded cysteine to the conserved J-encoded phenylalanine. The earlier analysis of some 580 of the donors excluded any sequence lacking an unambiguous match to a single V gene segment. An earlier analysis of under 750 of the donors called V segments functional above 56.7% productive rearrangements and segregating when the between-donor standard deviation exceeded 5%. A statistical classification framework was developed to diagnose cytomegalovirus status using the catalog of TCR beta chain sequences. In a later analysis, TCR nucleotide sequences were compared against IMGT/GENE-DB human TR gene sequences so that V and J genes could be assigned. In a later analysis, CDR3 sequences and most-parsimonious VDJ recombination scenarios were assigned using the TCRdist pipeline. In a later analysis, each TCR beta chain was defined by its CDR3 amino acid sequence together with its V-gene family, and reads without a unique V-gene family were excluded. To address suspected cross-contamination and a sequencing artifact, a later analysis removed several hundred highly shared, low-generation-probability nucleotide sequences. A later analysis calculated a clonal expansion index for each public chain from normalized within-repertoire ranks of inferred template counts. In a later analysis, generation probabilities were computed with a VDJ recombination model fitted to out-of-frame rearrangements, and the resulting probabilities were checked against IGoR. A later analysis scored TCR-TCR, TCR-HLA and TCR-CMV co-occurrence with hypergeometric tests, applying a repertoire-size bias correction to TCR pairs. A later analysis estimated false discovery rates by permuting HLA or CMV assignments 20 times. In a later analysis, co-occurring TCRs were grouped using DBSCAN, with TCRdist sequence similarity added in when clustering inside HLA-allele-positive subsets. Repertoires with fewer than 30,000 or more than 120,000 public chains were left out of co-occurrence clustering, as were about five repertoires with anomalous nucleotide sharing. Held by TCRdb, this immuneACCESS table contains in-frame sequences only and omits some clones. Under half of the omission traces to an unresolved V gene where checked; the cause of the rest is unknown. V, J and clone size derive from that table, while D and trimming were established from the DNA sequence. This sample gives approximately 120,000 clones in total; 76% of them show up just once. The ten largest clones take up approximately 12% of the sample.

Notes on this clone: There is no known antigen for this receptor. No base qualities exist here, and no much larger clone lies one base off it.

The cohort was made up of 500 to 800 healthy bone marrow donors. Cohort members were all nominally healthy when sampled, although unrecorded immune exposures were likely present. The donor tested CMV seropositive, placing the donor among the 290 or so seropositive members of the cohort. Every donor gave a peripheral blood sample, and the peripheral blood mononuclear cells from that sample were used for TCR beta sequencing. Genomic DNA was extracted from the blood cell samples with the Qiagen DNeasy Blood Extraction Kit. The CDR3 sequence holds 16 residues, the cysteine and phenylalanine included. Only the CDR3 region is kept as DNA, spanning 48 bases read in frame from base 1. V and J lose 3 bases and 4 bases, and a span of 18 bases separates them. CDR1 and CDR2, looked up from the germline V gene (reference sequence), are PRHDT and FYEKMQ.

The TCR sequence derives from a middle-aged woman in good health and CMV-seropositive. The chain is made from TRBV13 and TRBJ1-1, with TRBD1 as a weak D call on 5 bases. Sequencing used PBMCs. CDR3 sequence: CASSFWGLAVPTEAFF. The DNA sequence is as follows: TGTGCCAGCAGCTTCTGGGGACTCGCGGTTCCCACTGAAGCTTTCTTT. The CDR3 plus the reference TRBV13 and TRBJ1-1 genes for the other parts give the full variable domain: AAGVIQSPRHLIKEKRETATLKCYPIPRHDTVYWYQQGPGQDPQFLISFYEKMQSDKGSIPDRFSAQQFSDYHSELNMSSLELGDSALYFCASSFWGLAVPTEAFFGQGTRLTVV.